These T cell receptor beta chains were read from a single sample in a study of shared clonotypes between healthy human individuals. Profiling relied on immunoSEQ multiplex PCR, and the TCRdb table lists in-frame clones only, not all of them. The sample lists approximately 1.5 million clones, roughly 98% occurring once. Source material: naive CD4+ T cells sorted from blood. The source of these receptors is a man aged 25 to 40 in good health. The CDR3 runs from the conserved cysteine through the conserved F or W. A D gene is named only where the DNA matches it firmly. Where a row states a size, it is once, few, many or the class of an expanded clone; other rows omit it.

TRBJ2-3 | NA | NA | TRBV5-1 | TGCGCCAGCAGCTTGGGCGACAGAGGGGCAGATACGCAGTATTTT | CASSLGDRGADTQYF
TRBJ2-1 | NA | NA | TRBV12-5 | TGTGCTAGTGGTTTTGGGGACATCTCCTACAATGAGCAGTTCTTC | CASGFGDISYNEQFF
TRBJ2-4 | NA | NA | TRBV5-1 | TGCGCCAGCAGTCCGGCCCAAGGGGCGCAGGGCAAAAACATTCAGTACTTC | CASSPAQGAQGKNIQYF
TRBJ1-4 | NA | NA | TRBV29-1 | TGCAGCGCGTTTACAACTAATGAAAAACTGTTTTTT | CSAFTTNEKLFF
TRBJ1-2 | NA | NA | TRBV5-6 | TGTGCCAGCAGCTTTAATCGGGGGGAGAACTATGGCTACACCTTC | CASSFNRGENYGYTF
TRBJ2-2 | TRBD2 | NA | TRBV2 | TGTGCCAGCAGGGGACTAGCGGAGGGGGTAGGGGAGCTGTTTTTT | CASRGLAEGVGELFF
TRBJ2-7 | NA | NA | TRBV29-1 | TGCAGCGCCATGGTGGGGGTCCTCGACGAGCAGTACTTC | CSAMVGVLDEQYF
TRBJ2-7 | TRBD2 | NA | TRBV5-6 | TGTGCCAGCAGCTCCCGGGCTAGCGGGAGGGAAACCTACGAGCAGTACTTC | CASSSRASGRETYEQYF
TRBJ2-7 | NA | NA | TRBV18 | TGTGCCAGCTCACCACAGAGCTCCTACGAGCAGTACTTC | CASSPQSSYEQYF
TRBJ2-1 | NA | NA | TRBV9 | TGTGCCAGCGCGGAGGGGGTATACAATGAGCAGTTCTTC | CASAEGVYNEQFF
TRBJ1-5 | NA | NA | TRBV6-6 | TGTGCCAGCAGCGCCAGGGGAGCGGGACAGCCCCAGCATTTT | CASSARGAGQPQHF
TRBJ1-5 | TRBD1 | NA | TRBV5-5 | TGTGCCAGCAGCTTGGGGACAGGGTATGCTCAGCCCCAGCATTTT | CASSLGTGYAQPQHF
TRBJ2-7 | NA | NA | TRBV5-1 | TGCGCCAGCAGCTTGGCCTTTGCCTACGAGCAGTACTTC | CASSLAFAYEQYF
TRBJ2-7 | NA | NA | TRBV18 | TGTGCCAGCTCACCAAGTGGTATAGTCTACGAGCAGTACTTC | CASSPSGIVYEQYF
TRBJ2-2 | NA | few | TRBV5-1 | TGCGCCAGCAGCTTAGGTAGCGGGGAGCTGTTTTTT | CASSLGSGELFF
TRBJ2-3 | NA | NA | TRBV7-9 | TGTGCCAGCAGCCGGTATGGGACCACAGATACGCAGTATTTT | CASSRYGTTDTQYF
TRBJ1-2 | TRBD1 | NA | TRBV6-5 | TGTGCCAGCAGTTACGGAGTAATCGGGACAGGGAATGGCTACACCTTC | CASSYGVIGTGNGYTF
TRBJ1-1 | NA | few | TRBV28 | TGTGCCAGCAGTTTATTGGCGGGGAAGGGCGAAGCTTTCTTT | CASSLLAGKGEAFF
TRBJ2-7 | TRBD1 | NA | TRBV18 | TGTGCCAGCTCACCGATGGACAGGGCATCCGAGCAGTACTTC | CASSPMDRASEQYF
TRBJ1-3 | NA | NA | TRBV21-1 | TGTGCCAGCAGCCTAAAGGCGCCACAGGGGAAGTCTGGAAACACCATATATTTT | CASSLKAPQGKSGNTIYF
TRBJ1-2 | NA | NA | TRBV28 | TGTGCCAGCAGTTCGGACGGGGAACCGTTTAGCTATGGCTACACCTTC | CASSSDGEPFSYGYTF
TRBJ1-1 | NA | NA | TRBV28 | TGTGCCAGCAGATTTCAGGACATACCCGACTCTAAAAACACTGAAGCTTTCTTT | CASRFQDIPDSKNTEAFF
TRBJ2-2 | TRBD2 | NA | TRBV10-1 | TGCGCCAGCAGTGAGGTTGCGGGAGGGACCACCGGGGAGCTGTTTTTT | CASSEVAGGTTGELFF
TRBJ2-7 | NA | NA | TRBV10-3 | TGTGCCATCAGTGAGTCGCTTCTACACTACGAGCAGTACTTC | CAISESLLHYEQYF
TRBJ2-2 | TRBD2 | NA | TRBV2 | TGTGCCAGCAGTAAAACTAGCGGGAGAGTCACCGGGGAGCTGTTTTTT | CASSKTSGRVTGELFF